This TCR beta chain stems from a study of blood T cell repertoires in COVID-19. Assay: immunoSEQ multiplex PCR; the TCRdb copy retains only in-frame clones and omits some. The sample yields approximately 260,000 clones, approximately 83% seen once. CDR1 is LGHDT, CDR2 YNNKEL, per germline (reference sequence). V was trimmed by 3 bases and J by 4 bases, leaving 9 bases between them. CDR3 size: 14 residues. As for this clone: Other DNA sequences in this specimen translate into the identical CDR3.

The V gene is TRBV3-1 (or the pseudogene TRBV3-2), the J gene TRBJ2-2; possible D gene TRBD1, 6 bases. Sequencing was performed on peripheral blood. The sequence came from a woman aged 70-85 years with acute or convalescent COVID-19. The CDR3 is CASSQRGGTGELFF. CDR3 nucleotides: TGTGCCAGCAGCCAGAGAGGGGGCACCGGGGAGCTGTTTTTT.